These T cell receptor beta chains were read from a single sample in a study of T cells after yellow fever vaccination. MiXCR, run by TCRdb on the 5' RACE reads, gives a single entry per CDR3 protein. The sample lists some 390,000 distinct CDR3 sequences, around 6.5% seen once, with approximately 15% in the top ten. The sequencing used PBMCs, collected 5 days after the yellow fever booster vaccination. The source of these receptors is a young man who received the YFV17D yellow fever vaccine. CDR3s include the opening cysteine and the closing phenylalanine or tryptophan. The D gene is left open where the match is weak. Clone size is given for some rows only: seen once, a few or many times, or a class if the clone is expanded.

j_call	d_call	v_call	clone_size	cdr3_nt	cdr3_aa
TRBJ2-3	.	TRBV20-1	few	TGCAGTGCTAGAGGGGGAAACGTGATCACAGATACGCAGTATTTT	CSARGGNVITDTQYF
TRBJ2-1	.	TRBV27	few	TGTGCCAGCAGTGCGAGGGGAAGAGTCTACAATGAGCAGTTCTTC	CASSARGRVYNEQFF
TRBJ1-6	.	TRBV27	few	TGTGCCAGCAGGCTCGGGGGACCGGATAATTCACCCCTCCACTTT	CASRLGGPDNSPLHF
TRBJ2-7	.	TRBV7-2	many	TGTGCCAGCAGCTTAGGTCGGGAGTACGAGCAGTACTTC	CASSLGREYEQYF
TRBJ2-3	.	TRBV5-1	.	TGCGCCAGCAGCTTTCTCGCGGGAACACTCGTAATTCGGGATACGCAGTATTTT	CASSFLAGTLVIRDTQYF
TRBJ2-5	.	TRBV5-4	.	TGTGCCAGCAGCGAGCCGGACGGTCAACGGGAGACCCAGTACTTC	CASSEPDGQRETQYF
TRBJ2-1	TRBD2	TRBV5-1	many	TGCGCCAGCAGCTTACTTAGAGCGGGAGATTATGAGCAGTTCTTC	CASSLLRAGDYEQFF
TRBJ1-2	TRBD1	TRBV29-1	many	TGCAGCGTGCCTGGGACAGGGGGCTACTATGGCTACACCTTC	CSVPGTGGYYGYTF
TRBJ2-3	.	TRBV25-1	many	TGTGCCAGCAGTGATGTCTCTAGCCGCGTTTCCGGGAAAGATACGCAGTATTTT	CASSDVSSRVSGKDTQYF
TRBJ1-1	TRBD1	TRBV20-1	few	TGCAGTGCCCAACACCCCGGGACAGGGAACACTGAAGCTTTCTTT	CSAQHPGTGNTEAFF
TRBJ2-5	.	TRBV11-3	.	TGTGCCAGCAGCCCTGGTCGCCTAGAAGAGACCCAGTACTTC	CASSPGRLEETQYF
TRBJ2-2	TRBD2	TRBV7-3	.	TGTGCCAGCAGCTTCCCGCGGACTAGCGGGAGGGGGAACACCGGGGAGCTGTTTTTT	CASSFPRTSGRGNTGELFF
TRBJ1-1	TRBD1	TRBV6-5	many	TGTGCCACCAGCCAGGGGGCCTTGAACACTGAAGCTTTCTTT	CATSQGALNTEAFF
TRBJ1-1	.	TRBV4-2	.	TGTGCCAGCAGCCAAGATCAGTCGACGGTGAACACTGAAGCTTTCTTT	CASSQDQSTVNTEAFF
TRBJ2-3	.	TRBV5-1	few	TGCGCCAGCAGCCCCCGGGAAGGCGGAGGTGTTGATACGCAGTATTTT	CASSPREGGGVDTQYF
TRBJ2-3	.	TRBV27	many	TGTGCCAGCAGTTCTGCCGACACATATACGCAGTATTTT	CASSSADTYTQYF
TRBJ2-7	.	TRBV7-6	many	TGTGCCAGCAGCTTAGAGATCTCCTACGAGCAGTACTTC	CASSLEISYEQYF
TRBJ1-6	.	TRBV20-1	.	TGCAGTGCTAGAGCCGGGGGATGGGGCAATTCACCCCTCCACTTT	CSARAGGWGNSPLHF
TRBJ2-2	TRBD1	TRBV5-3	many	TGTGCCAGTTCGCTCCCGACTACAGGGACAGGCGGGGAGCTGTTTTTT	CASSLPTTGTGGELFF
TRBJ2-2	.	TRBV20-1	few	TGCAGTGCTTTTAGGATCTTGGGGAACACCGGGGAGCTGTTTTTT	CSAFRILGNTGELFF
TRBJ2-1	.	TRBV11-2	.	TGTGCCAGCAGCCCCCGGGCCTGGGTGGGCTCCTACAATGAGCAGTTCTTC	CASSPRAWVGSYNEQFF
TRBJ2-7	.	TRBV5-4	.	TGTGCCAGCAGCTCCGCTACCTACGAGCAGTACTTC	CASSSATYEQYF
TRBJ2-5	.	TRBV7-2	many	TGTGCCAGCACCCAGTTCCAGGCGGTTGGAGAGACCCAGTACTTC	CASTQFQAVGETQYF
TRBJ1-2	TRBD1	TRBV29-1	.	TGCAGCGTTGACTCCGGACAGGGCTTCCTCTATGGCTACACCTTC	CSVDSGQGFLYGYTF
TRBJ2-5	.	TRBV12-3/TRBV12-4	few	TGTGCCAGCAGTTTTATGTCTGGTGAGACCCAGTACTTC	CASSFMSGETQYF
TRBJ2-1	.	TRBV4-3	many	TGCGCCAGCAGCCAACGGCAAGGAGAGCAGTTCTTC	CASSQRQGEQFF
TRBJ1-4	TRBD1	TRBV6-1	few	TGTGCCAGCAGAAGACCCGCGGGACAGACAACTAATGAAAAACTGTTTTTT	CASRRPAGQTTNEKLFF
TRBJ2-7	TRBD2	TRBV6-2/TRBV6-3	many	TGTGCCAGCACCCTAGCGGGAGTCTACGAGCAGTACTTC	CASTLAGVYEQYF
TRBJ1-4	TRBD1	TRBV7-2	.	TGTGCCAGCAGCCAAGGACAGGGTGGCGGTGAAAAACTGTTTTTT	CASSQGQGGGEKLFF
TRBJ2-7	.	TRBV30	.	TGTGCCTGGAGTGTACACCCTAGGGGGGGGAACGAGCAGTACTTC	CAWSVHPRGGNEQYF
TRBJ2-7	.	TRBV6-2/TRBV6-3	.	TGTGCCAGCAGTTCTACCAGGGTCCACGAGCAGTACTTC	CASSSTRVHEQYF